The 19 T cell receptor beta chains below come from one sample, sequenced in a study of T cell repertoires in aging, cancer and after chemotherapy. Amplification of TCR beta used genomic DNA extracted from peripheral blood. TRB rearrangements spanning V, D and J were amplified using mixed TRB-A/B primers. From the multiplex PCR reads, TCRdb called clonotypes with MiXCR, one entry per CDR3 protein. The table records more than 6,000 distinct CDR3 sequences, 20% to 25% of them present only once. The sequencing sample was made of blood. The origin of the receptors is a human donor with a blood cancer.

This clonotype is judged medium-sized. The V gene is TRBV5-6, the J gene TRBJ2-1; 12 nucleotides align to TRBD2. V lost 2 bases and J lost 6; bases outside the gene matches: 15. Germline CDR1 SGHDT, CDR2 YYEEEE. This CDR3 spans 19 amino acids. The CDR3 loop is CASSFTPGLAGGVGNEQFF. The CDR3 DNA sequence: TGTGCCAGCAGCTTCACACCGGGACTAGCGGGCGGGGTTGGCAATGAGCAGTTCTTC. The variable domain in full, completed from reference TRBV5-6 and TRBJ2-1, reads DAGVTQSPTHLIKTRGQQVTLRCSPKSGHDTVSWYQQALGQGPQFIFQYYEEEERQRGNFPDRFSGHQFPNYSSELNVNALLLGDSALYLCASSFTPGLAGGVGNEQFFGPGTRLTVL.

In its sample, this clonotype ranks as medium-sized. The gene calls are TRBV30 and TRBJ1-2; 8 bases are a match to TRBD1. With V trimmed by 2 bases and J by 5 bases, 13 bases remained unmatched. The germline gives CDR1 GTSNPN, CDR2 SVGIG (reference sequence). This CDR3 comprises 16 residues. This chain's CDR3 is CAWSPTGVRRSYGYTF. The CDR3 DNA follows: TGTGCCTGGAGTCCGACAGGGGTTCGCCGATCTTATGGCTACACCTTC.

V gene TRBV5-1 combines with J gene TRBJ2-1; possible D gene TRBD1, 6 bases. Germline V gene lookup returns CDR1 SGHRS and CDR2 YFSETQ. The CDR3 has 13 amino acids. Trimming took off 4 bases at V and 4 bases at J, with 9 bases between the two ends. CDR3 sequence: CASSPTGYNEQFF. As DNA, the CDR3 is TGCGCCAGCAGCCCAACAGGGTACAATGAGCAGTTCTTC. The entire variable domain, with the rest obtained from reference TRBV5-1 and TRBJ2-1, is as follows: KAGVTQTPRYLIKTRGQQVTLSCSPISGHRSVSWYQQTPGQGLQFLFEYFSETQRNKGNFPGRFSGRQFSNSRSEMNVSTLELGDSALYLCASSPTGYNEQFFGPGTRLTVL.

By share, this clonotype counts as medium-sized. The chain recombines TRBV18 with TRBJ2-1; 7 bases line up with TRBD2. Germline assignment: CDR1 KGHSH and CDR2 LQKENI. This CDR3 region has 15 residues. V was clipped by 1 base and J by 7 bases; unmatched bases: 7. CDR3 nucleotides: TGTGCCAGCTCACCACGCGGGAGTATCGAGAATGAGCAGTTCTTC. Translated: CASSPRGSIENEQFF. The complete variable domain, with remaining parts taken from reference TRBV18 and TRBJ2-1, reads NAGVMQNPRHLVRRRGQEARLRCSPMKGHSHVYWYRQLPEEGLKFMVYLQKENIIDESGMPKERFSAEFPKEGPSILRIQQVVRGDSAAYFCASSPRGSIENEQFFGPGTRLTVL.

This rearrangement joins TRBV5-4 to TRBJ2-1; 12 nucleotides match TRBD2. J lost 7 bases, V lost 7 bases, and 9 bases had no gene match. In germline, CDR1 is SGHNT, CDR2 YYREEE (reference sequence). The CDR3 runs 15 residues. This CDR3 reads CASRLASGRANEQFF. CDR3 in DNA: TGTGCCAGCCGACTGGCTAGCGGGAGGGCGAATGAGCAGTTCTTC.

The J gene is TRBJ2-2, the V gene TRBV30; 9 positions match TRBD2. In germline, CDR1 is GTSNPN, CDR2 SVGIG (reference sequence). This CDR3 is 17 amino acids long. The trim removed 4 bases at V and 5 bases at J, leaving 14 bases unmatched. The CDR3 is CAWNWGAGGLGTGELFF. The CDR3 nucleotides are TGTGCCTGGAATTGGGGAGCGGGGGGCCTGGGGACCGGGGAGCTGTTTTTT.

The V gene is TRBV18, the J gene TRBJ1-1; D is perhaps TRBD1 (5 bases). This CDR3 is built from 17 residues. V gave up 3 bases and J gave up 1 base, with 18 bases separating them. Germline assignment: CDR1 KGHSH and CDR2 LQKENI. CDR3 sequence (DNA): TGTGCCAGCTCACCGATCCGATTCAGGGATGCGAACACTGAAGCTTTCTTT. It specifies CASSPIRFRDANTEAFF. The complete variable domain, with remaining parts taken from reference TRBV18 and TRBJ1-1, reads NAGVMQNPRHLVRRRGQEARLRCSPMKGHSHVYWYRQLPEEGLKFMVYLQKENIIDESGMPKERFSAEFPKEGPSILRIQQVVRGDSAAYFCASSPIRFRDANTEAFFGQGTRLTVV.

This clonotype was seen more than once but under ten times. J is TRBJ2-1 and V is TRBV11-2; D remains ambiguous. This CDR3 has 13 amino acids. Per the germline V gene, CDR1 is SGHAT and CDR2 is FQNNGV. Trimming stripped 5 bases from V and 0 bases from J, with 5 bases between. CDR3 bases: TGTGCCAGCAGCCCGGGCTCCTACAATGAGCAGTTCTTC. Translation: CASSPGSYNEQFF.

This clonotype is labeled as medium-sized (0.01 to 0.1%). The chain joins TRBV18 to TRBJ1-1; 9 positions match TRBD1. Unmatched junction bases numbered 2, after V lost 6 bases and J lost 6 bases. The CDR3 totals 12 residues. Germline CDR1 is KGHSH and CDR2 is LQKENI. The DNA for the CDR3 is TGTGCCAGCTCCAGGACAGGGGCTGAAGCTTTCTTT. Protein sequence: CASSRTGAEAFF. Looking up the rest from reference TRBV18 and TRBJ1-1 gives the full variable domain: NAGVMQNPRHLVRRRGQEARLRCSPMKGHSHVYWYRQLPEEGLKFMVYLQKENIIDESGMPKERFSAEFPKEGPSILRIQQVVRGDSAAYFCASSRTGAEAFFGQGTRLTVV.

By sample share, this clonotype is medium-sized. The DNA of the CDR3 is TGTGCCAGCAGTGCCGGGACAGGGAGGCGCGAGCAGTACTTC. Translating it yields CASSAGTGRREQYF. The V gene is TRBV27, the J gene TRBJ2-7, with 9 bases fitting TRBD1. J gave up 6 bases and V 5 bases, and 8 bases lay outside the gene matches. CDR3 length: 14 residues. Looked up from germline, CDR1 is MNHEY and CDR2 is SMNVEV (reference sequence).

J is TRBJ2-5 and V is TRBV7-9; 11 nucleotides agree with TRBD2. Germline CDR1 reads SEHNR; CDR2 reads FQNEAQ (reference sequence). This CDR3 is built from 16 residues. Trimming removed 2 bases from V and 5 bases from J; junction bases left unmatched: 7. The CDR3 DNA reads TGTGCCAGCAGCTTACGCCTAGCGGGAGGAGGGGAGACCCAGTACTTC. It is translated as CASSLRLAGGGETQYF.

This clonotype qualifies as medium-sized. The chain joins TRBV30 to TRBJ2-1, with 8 bases identical to TRBD2. This CDR3 comprises 20 residues. CDR1 and CDR2 from the germline V gene are GTSNPN and SVGIG (reference sequence). Trimming cost V 1 base and J 3 bases; bases outside gene matches: 20. The CDR3, as DNA: TGTGCCTGGAGTGCGGTTCCAGGAGCGGGAGTTTCGGCCCACTACAATGAGCAGTTCTTC. Its translation is CAWSAVPGAGVSAHYNEQFF.

For this clonotype: A much larger clone sits a single nucleotide away, making a read error possible. The V gene is TRBV6-1, the J gene TRBJ2-7; weak D call: TRBD1 (5 bases). The germline V gene encodes CDR1 MNHNS and CDR2 SASEGT. Trimming shortened V by 3 bases and J by 4 bases, and 16 bases separated the two germline ends. The CDR3 sequence is 15 residues long. CDR3 DNA: TGTGCCAGCAGTGACCCCGTCAGGGCTCGTTACGAGCAGTACTTC. Translating gives CASSDPVRARYEQYF.

The DNA of the CDR3 is TGTGCCAGCAGCTCCGAGGCGGCTGCAACTAATGAAAAACTGTTTTTT. Its protein is CASSSEAAATNEKLFF. The rearrangement uses TRBV7-2 and TRBJ1-4, with D unclear. With 4 bases removed from V and 0 bases from J, the gap between germline ends came to 12 bases. Germline V gene data show CDR1 as SGHTA and CDR2 as FQGNSA. This CDR3 is built from 16 residues.

This clonotype came up a few times. At one end the junction does not follow the germline gene, possibly because of a read error. The chain couples TRBV4-2 to TRBJ1-2; possible D gene TRBD1, 5 bases. The germline V gene encodes CDR1 LGHNA and CDR2 YNFKEQ. This CDR3 spans 17 amino acids. The CDR3 DNA reads TGCGCCAGCAGCCAAGTGGTCTATCGGGAGGGGAACTATGGCTACACCTTC. Its translation is CASSQVVYREGNYGYTF.

The J gene is TRBJ2-7, the V gene TRBV27; D is uncertain. Germline CDR1 MNHEY, CDR2 SMNVEV (reference sequence). V was pared by 5 bases and J by 4 bases, with 18 bases between. The CDR3 has 15 residues. Here the CDR3 reads CASSPSYGRTYEQYF. CDR3 bases: TGTGCCAGCAGTCCCTCGTACGGGCGAACTTACGAGCAGTACTTC.

The chain links TRBV4-3 to TRBJ2-7; D is possibly TRBD2 (7 bases). CDR1 and CDR2 (germline): LGHNA, YSLEER. The V and J ends lost 0 bases and 5 bases respectively, with 14 bases between them. The CDR3 is 15 residues long. The CDR3 is CASSQEGGRADEQYF. In nucleotides, the CDR3 is TGCGCCAGCAGCCAAGAAGGGGGGAGGGCCGACGAGCAGTACTTC.

The chain joins TRBV20-1 to TRBJ1-2, with D unresolved. The CDR3 runs 13 residues. V shed 3 bases and J shed 1 base, with 9 bases lying between them. CDR1 DFQATT and CDR2 SNEGSKA come from the germline V gene (reference sequence). CDR3 nucleotides: TGCAGTGCTAGTCTCAGAGTTAACTATGGCTACACCTTC. Its translation: CSASLRVNYGYTF.

This rearrangement joins TRBV6-2 or TRBV6-3 to TRBJ1-6; unclear D gene. This CDR3 contains 15 residues. Germline V gene lookup returns CDR1 MNHEY and CDR2 SVGEGT. Trimming cost V 2 bases and J 4 bases, with 9 bases left between them. The CDR3 loop reads CASSYRPAYNSPLHF. The CDR3 DNA sequence: TGTGCCAGCAGTTACAGGCCAGCGTATAATTCACCCCTCCACTTT.